This T cell receptor (beta chain) is from a study of T cells in Graves' hyperthyroidism and ophthalmopathy. On the study more broadly: Pretreatment peripheral blood was obtained at initial diagnosis.

The CDR3 is 18 residues long. In germline, CDR1 is MNHNY, CDR2 SVGAGI (reference sequence). The V and J ends lost 0 bases and 2 bases respectively, with 17 bases between them. It was RNA transcripts that yielded the amplified TCR beta CDR3 regions. The TCR CDR3 was amplified in a first-round RT-PCR using the HTBI primer set. MiXCR, applied by TCRdb to the multiplex PCR reads, yields one record per CDR3 protein. The sample holds a few hundred thousand distinct CDR3 sequences, about 15% seen once. Uncontrolled infection, other autoimmune disease, pregnancy and lactation each barred patients from inclusion. The sample holds many counts of this clonotype.

The chain joins TRBV6-6 to TRBJ1-5, with TRBD1 as a possible D gene (5 bases). The TCR comes from a woman aged 30 to 39 with Graves' hyperthyroidism. The source material was blood. DNA of the CDR3: TGTGCCAGCAGTTACTCGATCGGGGGGATGATGGGCAATCAGCCCCAGCATTTT. Translating gives CASSYSIGGMMGNQPQHF.